The next 5 T cell receptor beta chains were all read from a single sample in a study of T cell repertoires in cytomegalovirus infection. TCRdb itself ran the reads through MiXCR, one entry per CDR3 protein. The repertoire holds about 740,000 distinct CDR3 sequences, with 35% to 40% as singletons. The specimen sequenced was PBMCs. Receptors were obtained from a human donor in good health (CMV status not recorded). Some clones in this sample may be carry-over from other donors' samples.

About this clonotype itself: The conserved final phenylalanine or tryptophan is absent from the CDR3, which likely points to a read error. The chain joins TRBV7-2 to TRBJ2-1, with 12 bases fitting TRBD2. The germline V gene encodes CDR1 SGHTA and CDR2 FQGNSA. The CDR3 spans 16 residues. V trimming: 6 bases; J trimming: 9 bases; junction bases outside the gene matches: 12. The chain's CDR3 is CASRSLLAGGAIEQFL. CDR3 sequence (DNA): TGTGCCAGCAGGTCATTACTAGCGGGGGGAGCAATTGAGCAGTTCTTA.

In regard to this clonotype: Relative to the germline gene, one junction end is altered; a read error may explain this. The V call is TRBV4-1, the J call TRBJ2-7; 10 bases are a match to TRBD2. The CDR3 contains 15 residues. Germline V CDR1 and CDR2: MGHRA, YSYEKL. CDR3 sequence (DNA): TGCGCCAGCAGCCCTACCTCTAGCGGGAGCTACGAGCAGAACTTC. Its protein is CASSPTSSGSYEQNF.

The J gene is TRBJ2-5, the V gene TRBV7-2; TRBD2 aligns across 10 bases. J lost 5 bases, V lost 6 bases, and 9 bases had no gene match. The V gene's germline CDR1 is SGHTA and CDR2 FQGNSA. This CDR3 contains 15 residues. In nucleotides, the CDR3 is TGTGCCAGCAGACCTAGCGGGGGTGGCCAGGAGACCCAGTACTTC. Translated, it gives CASRPSGGGQETQYF.

A few counts support this clonotype. The chain has TRBV7-8 and TRBJ2-5, with 7 bases fitting TRBD2. Germline CDR1 SGHVS, CDR2 FQNEAQ. J was trimmed by 7 bases and V by 7 bases; bases with no gene match: 15. CDR3 size: 15 residues. The CDR3 loop reads CASIWGGVPQGTQYF. The DNA of the CDR3 is TGTGCCAGCATCTGGGGGGGGGTCCCCCAGGGGACCCAGTACTTC.

This clonotype was seen repeatedly, ten times or more. This chain uses TRBV19 with TRBJ1-6; D uncertain. Germline loops: CDR1 LNHDA, CDR2 SQIVND (reference sequence). The CDR3 consists of 16 residues. The ends were cut back, 2 bases at V and 7 bases at J, with 15 bases in the middle. CDR3 in amino acids: CASSITGRHTNSPLHF. DNA of the CDR3: TGTGCCAGTAGTATAACCGGACGACACACCAATTCACCCCTCCACTTT.